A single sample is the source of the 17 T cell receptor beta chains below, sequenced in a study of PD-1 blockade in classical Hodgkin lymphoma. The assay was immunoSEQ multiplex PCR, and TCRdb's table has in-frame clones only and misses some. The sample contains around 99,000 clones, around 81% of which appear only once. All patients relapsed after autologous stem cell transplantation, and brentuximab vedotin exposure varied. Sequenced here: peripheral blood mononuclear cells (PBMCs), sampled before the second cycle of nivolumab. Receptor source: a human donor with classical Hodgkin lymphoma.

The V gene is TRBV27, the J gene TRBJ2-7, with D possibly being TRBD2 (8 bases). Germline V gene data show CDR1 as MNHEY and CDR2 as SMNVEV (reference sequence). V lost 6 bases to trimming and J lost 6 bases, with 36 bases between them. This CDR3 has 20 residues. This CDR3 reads CASSRDRVLAGGHLHGEQYF. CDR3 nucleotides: TGTGCCAGCAGCCGCGACAGGGTATTGGCGGGAGGCCACCTCCACGGCGAGCAGTACTTC.

The CDR3 protein is CASSSLAANSYNEQFF. The CDR3 DNA sequence: TGTGCCAGCAGTTCACTAGCGGCTAACTCCTACAATGAGCAGTTCTTC. V and J are TRBV27 and TRBJ2-1; 8 nucleotides match TRBD2. CDR1 is MNHEY and CDR2 is SMNVEV in the germline V gene (reference sequence). The length of the CDR3 is 16 residues. Losses at the gene ends were 4 bases for V and 0 bases for J; bases not matched to a gene: 5.

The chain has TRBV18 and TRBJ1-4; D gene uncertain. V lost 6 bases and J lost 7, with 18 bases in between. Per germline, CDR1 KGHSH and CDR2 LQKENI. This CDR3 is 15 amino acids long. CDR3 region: CASSDASGAGEKLFF. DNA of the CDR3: TGTGCCAGCTCGGATGCGTCAGGAGCGGGTGAAAAACTGTTTTTT.

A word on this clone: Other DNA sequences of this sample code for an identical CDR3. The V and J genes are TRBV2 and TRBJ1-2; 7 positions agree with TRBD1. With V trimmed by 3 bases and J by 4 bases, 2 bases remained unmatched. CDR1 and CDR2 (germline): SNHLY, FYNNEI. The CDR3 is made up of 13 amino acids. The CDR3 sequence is CASSDRGSYGYTF. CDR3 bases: TGTGCCAGCAGTGACAGGGGGAGCTATGGCTACACCTTC.

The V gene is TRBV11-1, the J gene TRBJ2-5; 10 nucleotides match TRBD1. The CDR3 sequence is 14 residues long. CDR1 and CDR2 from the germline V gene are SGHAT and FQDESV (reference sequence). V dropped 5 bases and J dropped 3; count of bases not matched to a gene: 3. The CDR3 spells CASSPGQGKETQYF. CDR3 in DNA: TGTGCCAGCAGCCCGGGACAGGGGAAAGAGACCCAGTACTTC.

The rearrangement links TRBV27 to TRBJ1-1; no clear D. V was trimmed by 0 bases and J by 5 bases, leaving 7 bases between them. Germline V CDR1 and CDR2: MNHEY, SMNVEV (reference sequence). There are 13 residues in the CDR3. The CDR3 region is CASSLSKATEAFF. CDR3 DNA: TGTGCCAGCAGTTTATCGAAGGCGACTGAAGCTTTCTTT.

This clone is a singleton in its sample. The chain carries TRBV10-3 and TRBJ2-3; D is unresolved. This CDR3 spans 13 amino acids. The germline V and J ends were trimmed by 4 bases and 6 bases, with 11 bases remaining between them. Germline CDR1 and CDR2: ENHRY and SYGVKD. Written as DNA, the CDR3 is TGTGCCATCAGTGGGCCAGGATCGGATACGCAGTATTTT. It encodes CAISGPGSDTQYF.

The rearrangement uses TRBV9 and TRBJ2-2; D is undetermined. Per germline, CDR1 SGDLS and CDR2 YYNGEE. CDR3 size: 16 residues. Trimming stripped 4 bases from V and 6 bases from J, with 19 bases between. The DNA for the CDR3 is TGTGCCAGCAGCCCCACCTTAGGGCAGTCCGCCGGGGAGCTGTTTTTT. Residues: CASSPTLGQSAGELFF.

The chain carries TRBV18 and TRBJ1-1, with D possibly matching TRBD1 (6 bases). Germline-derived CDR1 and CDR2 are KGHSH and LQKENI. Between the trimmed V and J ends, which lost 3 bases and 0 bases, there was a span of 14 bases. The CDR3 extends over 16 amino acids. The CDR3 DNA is TGTGCCAGCTCACCCCCCCAGGGGTCACTGAACACTGAAGCTTTCTTT. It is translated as CASSPPQGSLNTEAFF.

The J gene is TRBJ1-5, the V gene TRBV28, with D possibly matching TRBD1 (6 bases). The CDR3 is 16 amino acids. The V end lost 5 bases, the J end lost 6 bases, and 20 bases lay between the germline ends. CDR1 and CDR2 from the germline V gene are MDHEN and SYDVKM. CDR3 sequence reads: CASSELGPGHTQPQHF. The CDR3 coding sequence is TGTGCCAGCAGTGAACTAGGACCGGGACACACTCAGCCCCAGCATTTT.

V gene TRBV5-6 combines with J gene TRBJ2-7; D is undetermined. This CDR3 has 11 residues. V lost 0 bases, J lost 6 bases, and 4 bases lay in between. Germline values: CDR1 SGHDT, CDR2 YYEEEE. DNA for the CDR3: TGTGCCAGCAGCTTGGGGCCCGAGCAGTACTTC. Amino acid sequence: CASSLGPEQYF.

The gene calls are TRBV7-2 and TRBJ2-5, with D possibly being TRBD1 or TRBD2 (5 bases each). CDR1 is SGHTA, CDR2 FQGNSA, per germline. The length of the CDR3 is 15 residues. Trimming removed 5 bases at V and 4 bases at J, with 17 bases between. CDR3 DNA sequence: TGTGCCAGCAGCCACGGGGTAGGGACCGTAGAGACCCAGTACTTC. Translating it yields CASSHGVGTVETQYF.

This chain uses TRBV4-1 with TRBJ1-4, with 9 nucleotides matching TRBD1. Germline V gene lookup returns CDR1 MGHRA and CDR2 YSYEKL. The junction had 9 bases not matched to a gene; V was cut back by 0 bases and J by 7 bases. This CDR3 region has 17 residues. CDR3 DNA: TGCGCCAGCAGCCAAGAAAGGGGGACAGGGAGGGGTGAAAAACTGTTTTTT. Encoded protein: CASSQERGTGRGEKLFF.

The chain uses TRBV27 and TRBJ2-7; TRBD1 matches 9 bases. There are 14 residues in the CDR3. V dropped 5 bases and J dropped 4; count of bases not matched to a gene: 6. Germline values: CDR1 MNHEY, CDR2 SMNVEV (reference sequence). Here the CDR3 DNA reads TGTGCCAGCAGTACTATGACAGGGGGATACGAGCAGTACTTC. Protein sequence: CASSTMTGGYEQYF.

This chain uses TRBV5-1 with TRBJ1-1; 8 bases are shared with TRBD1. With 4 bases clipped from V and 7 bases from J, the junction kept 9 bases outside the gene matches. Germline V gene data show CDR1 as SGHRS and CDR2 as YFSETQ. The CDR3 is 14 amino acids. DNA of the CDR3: TGCGCCAGCAGCGTCTCGTCAGGGGGCGATGAAGCTTTCTTT. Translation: CASSVSSGGDEAFF.

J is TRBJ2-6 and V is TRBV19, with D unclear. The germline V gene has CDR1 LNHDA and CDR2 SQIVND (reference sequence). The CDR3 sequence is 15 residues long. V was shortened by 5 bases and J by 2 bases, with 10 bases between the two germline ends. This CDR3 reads CASSLRLAGANVLTF. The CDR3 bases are TGTGCCAGTAGTCTCCGTTTAGCTGGGGCCAACGTCCTGACTTTC.

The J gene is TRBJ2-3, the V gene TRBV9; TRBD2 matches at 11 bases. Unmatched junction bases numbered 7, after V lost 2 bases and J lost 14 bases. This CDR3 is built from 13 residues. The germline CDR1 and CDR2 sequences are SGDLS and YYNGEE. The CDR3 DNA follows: TGTGCCAGCAGCGTGACTAGCGGGACGAGAACGTATTTT. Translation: CASSVTSGTRTYF.